This T cell receptor beta chain is from a study of breast tumors, draining lymph nodes, adjacent tissues. General study points: Tumor repertoires ranked between lymph nodes and nontumor tissue in diversity, with V and J gene preferences. Most tumor T cells seemingly derive from lymph node, then expand in tumor. Luminal-like breast cancer showed significantly greater tumor-nontumor repertoire similarity than basal-like breast cancer did. Tumor T cell lymph node origin was a supported hypothesis, not proven.

There are a few counts of this clonotype. Antigen unknown. TCRdb re-analysed the multiplex PCR reads in MiXCR, keeping a single row per CDR3 protein. The profile shows 100,000 or so distinct CDR3 sequences, 21% of them singletons. The lymph nodes were axillary draining lymph nodes from breast cancer patients. This CDR3 spans 18 amino acids. Looked up from germline, CDR1 is MDHEN and CDR2 is SYDVKM. Trimming took 6 bases from V and 5 from J; bases not matched to a gene: 17. This sequence joins TRBV28 and TRBJ2-1; 9 bases are shared with TRBD2. Sequencing was performed on axillary lymph node tissue. This sequence originates from a female donor with breast cancer. Some clones in this sample may be carry-over from other donors' samples. The CDR3, as DNA: TGTGCCAGCAGCCCCTCTCGATATAGCGGGAGAAGGGACAATGAGCAGTTCTTC. It yields the protein CASSPSRYSGRRDNEQFF.